This T cell receptor beta chain is drawn from a study of T cells in Graves' hyperthyroidism and ophthalmopathy. Template material for amplifying TCR beta CDR3 regions consisted of RNA transcripts. HTBI primers drove first-round RT-PCR of the TCR CDR3. Each CDR3 protein gets one entry after TCRdb re-called the multiplex PCR reads with MiXCR. The sample yields 300,000 to 450,000 distinct CDR3 sequences, roughly 25% seen once. V dropped 4 bases and J dropped 0 bases, with 14 bases sitting between them. The CDR3 spans 17 residues. CDR1 is SGHDT and CDR2 is YYEEEE in the germline V gene. The sequence was obtained from a middle-aged man with Graves' hyperthyroidism. Material: blood. The chain is built from TRBV5-6 and TRBJ2-6; D not certain. In nucleotides, the CDR3 is TGTGCCAGCAGCCCCCGGGTCCAACCCTCTGGGGCCAACGTCCTGACTTTC. Protein product: CASSPRVQPSGANVLTF.